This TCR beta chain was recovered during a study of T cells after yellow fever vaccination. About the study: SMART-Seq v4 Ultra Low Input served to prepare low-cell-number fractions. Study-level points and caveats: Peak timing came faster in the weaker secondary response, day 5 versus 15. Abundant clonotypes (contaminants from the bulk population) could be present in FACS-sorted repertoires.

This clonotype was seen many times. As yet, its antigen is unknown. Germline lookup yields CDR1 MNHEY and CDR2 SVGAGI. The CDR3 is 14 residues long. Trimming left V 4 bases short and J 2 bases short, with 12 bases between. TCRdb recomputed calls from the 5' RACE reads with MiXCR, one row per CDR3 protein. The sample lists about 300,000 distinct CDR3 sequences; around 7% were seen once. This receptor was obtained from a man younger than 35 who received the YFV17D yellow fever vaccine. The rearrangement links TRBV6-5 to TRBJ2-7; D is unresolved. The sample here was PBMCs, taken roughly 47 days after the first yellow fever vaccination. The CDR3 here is CASSLGQAAYEQYF. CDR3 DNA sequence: TGTGCCAGCAGTTTAGGCCAGGCAGCCTACGAGCAGTACTTC.